This T cell receptor (beta chain) was profiled in a study of T cell responses to AZD1222 COVID-19 vaccine. Study as a whole: Second doses were pooled across both intervals (about 4 or about 12 weeks).

The count of this clone is one. The germline V gene has CDR1 SGHRS and CDR2 YFSETQ. The CDR3 is 14 amino acids. Trimming cost V 3 bases and J 7 bases; bases outside gene matches: 8. The repertoire was sequenced with immunoSEQ multiplex PCR; TCRdb's copy has only in-frame clones and lacks some. The table includes around 150,000 clones, 85% to 90% detected once. The sequence was obtained from an adult in good health. The sample here was peripheral blood, taken on day 0 of AZD1222 vaccination. The J gene is TRBJ2-7, the V gene TRBV5-1, with TRBD1 identical over 9 bases. The CDR3 protein is CASSSITGGGEQYF. The CDR3 DNA follows: TGCGCCAGCAGCTCAATTACAGGGGGCGGTGAGCAGTACTTC.